The sample holds many counts of the clone carrying this T cell receptor beta chain. The antigen remains unidentified. The V end lost 7 bases, the J end lost 0 bases, and 8 bases lay between the germline ends. The CDR3 spans 13 residues. Germline loops: CDR1 MDHEN, CDR2 SYDVKM. These data originate in a study of T cells in Graves' hyperthyroidism and ophthalmopathy. Broader study findings: Stable hyperthyroidism and ophthalmopathy were separated using 13 V-J signatures.

Amplification targeted TCR beta CDR3 regions from RNA transcripts. The HTBI primer set drove a first-round RT-PCR of the TCR CDR3. TCRdb reprocessed the multiplex PCR reads with MiXCR, giving one entry per CDR3 protein. The table records about 500,000 distinct CDR3 sequences, 15% to 20% of them present only once. The rearrangement links TRBV28 to TRBJ2-3; D remains ambiguous. The material sequenced was blood. The clonotype was recovered from a woman between 18 and 29 years old with Graves' ophthalmopathy. The CDR3 coding sequence is TGTGCCAGCAAGTCTGCTAGCACAGATACGCAGTATTTT. Encoded protein: CASKSASTDTQYF.